These 32 T cell receptor beta chains were sequenced from one sample in a study of glioma-infiltrating T cells. The iRepertoire nested amplicon-rescue multiplex PCR amplified TCR alpha and beta CDR3s from RNA. One entry per CDR3 protein, called by TCRdb with MiXCR from the multiplex PCR reads. The data hold 300,000 to 400,000 distinct CDR3 sequences, with 41% observed a single time. Sequencing input: glioma tissue, nonneoplastic brain tissue, or PBMCs (not recorded which). The receptor source for this set is a human donor with low-grade glioma or glioblastoma, undergoing nonglioma brain surgery, or in good health (not recorded which).

With regard to this clonotype: The junction does not match germline at one end; this may be a read error. The J gene is TRBJ2-7, the V gene TRBV20-1; 11 bases align to TRBD2. This CDR3 has 15 residues. Germline V gene sequence: CDR1 DFQATT, CDR2 SNEGSKA (reference sequence). The CDR3 nucleotides read TGCAGTGCTGGACTAGCGGGCGCGATATCCTACGTGCAGTACTTC. Translated, it gives CSAGLAGAISYVQYF.

This clonotype turned up a few times. The gene calls are TRBV11-1 and TRBJ2-1; 7 bases are shared with TRBD2. V was pared by 1 base and J by 4 bases, with 13 bases of the junction left unmatched. The CDR3 covers 18 residues. Germline values: CDR1 SGHAT, CDR2 FQDESV (reference sequence). CDR3 residues: CASSLGPPVAGPYNEQFF. The CDR3 DNA sequence: TGTGCCAGCAGCTTAGGGCCCCCGGTAGCGGGCCCTTACAATGAGCAGTTCTTC. The variable domain in full, with the rest retrieved from reference TRBV11-1 and TRBJ2-1, is EAEVAQSPRYKITEKSQAVAFWCDPISGHATLYWYRQILGQGPELLVQFQDESVVDDSQLPKDRFSAERLKGVDSTLKIQPAELGDSAMYLCASSLGPPVAGPYNEQFFGPGTRLTVL.

Only a few counts were recorded for this clonotype. CDR3 sequence reads: CASSLVGGSGNTIYF. CDR3 nucleotide sequence: TGTGCCAGCAGCTTAGTTGGGGGCTCTGGAAACACCATATATTTT. The chain employs TRBV7-6 and TRBJ1-3, with D possibly being TRBD1 (5 bases). V lost 1 base to trimming and J lost 0 bases, with 7 bases between them. The germline V gene has CDR1 SGHVS and CDR2 FNYEAQ. This CDR3 is 15 amino acids long.

This clonotype was counted a few times. The rearrangement uses TRBV20-1 and TRBJ2-2; D call uncertain. V gave up 3 bases and J gave up 2 bases, with 10 bases separating them. Germline CDR1 is DFQATT and CDR2 is SNEGSKA (reference sequence). There are 14 residues in the CDR3. The CDR3 coding sequence is TGCAGTGCTAGTTTATCGGGTAACACCGGGGAGCTGTTTTTT. Translation gives CSASLSGNTGELFF.

This clonotype was recorded a few times. V is TRBV27 and J is TRBJ2-1, with D tentatively TRBD2 (5 bases). Germline V gene data show CDR1 as MNHEY and CDR2 as SMNVEV (reference sequence). V lost 2 bases and J 11 bases, leaving 10 bases between the germline ends. The CDR3 is 12 amino acids. The CDR3 here is CASSLPNGKQFF. The CDR3 DNA is TGTGCCAGCAGTTTACCCAACGGGAAGCAGTTCTTC.

DNA of the CDR3: TGCGCCAGCAGCCAAGAGATAAATACGCAGTATTTT. It yields the protein CASSQEINTQYF. This chain joins TRBV4-1 and TRBJ2-3; D gene uncertain. CDR3 length: 12 amino acids. V was trimmed by 0 bases and J by 7 bases, leaving 5 bases between them. CDR1 is MGHRA and CDR2 is YSYEKL in the germline V gene.

The table lists this clonotype with many counts. J is TRBJ2-7 and V is TRBV6-1, with D perhaps assigned TRBD1 or TRBD2 (5 bases each). The CDR3 has 13 residues. Per germline, CDR1 MNHNS and CDR2 SASEGT. Trimming left V 5 bases short and J 3 bases short, with 11 bases between. The CDR3 nucleotides are TGTGCCAGCAGTCAAGGGGACCTCTACGAGCAGTACTTC. This sequence encodes CASSQGDLYEQYF.

This clonotype was recorded at least ten times. This chain links TRBV20-1 with TRBJ2-7, with D unclear. With 5 bases removed from V and 4 bases from J, the gap between germline ends came to 9 bases. In germline, CDR1 is DFQATT, CDR2 SNEGSKA (reference sequence). CDR3 length equals 11 residues. CDR3 in DNA: TGCAGTGCTCTGTGGGGTTACGAGCAGTACTTC. It yields the protein CSALWGYEQYF.

This chain links TRBV28 with TRBJ1-1; D gene uncertain. The CDR3 sequence is 15 residues long. V shed 3 bases and J shed 4 bases, with 15 bases lying between them. Germline values: CDR1 MDHEN, CDR2 SYDVKM. CDR3 residues: CASSLGQLMLTEAFF. The CDR3 DNA follows: TGTGCCAGCAGTTTGGGCCAGTTGATGCTCACTGAAGCTTTCTTT.

V is TRBV5-4 and J is TRBJ2-3; D is undetermined. The CDR3 has 13 residues. Trimming stripped 6 bases from V and 0 bases from J, with 8 bases between. Germline-derived CDR1 and CDR2 are SGHNT and YYREEE (reference sequence). CDR3 region: CASNYYSTDTQYF. The CDR3 DNA is TGTGCCAGCAACTACTATAGCACAGATACGCAGTATTTT. Variable domain in full (rest from reference TRBV5-4 and TRBJ2-3): ETGVTQSPTHLIKTRGQQVTLRCSSQSGHNTVSWYQQALGQGPQFIFQYYREEENGRGNFPPRFSGLQFPNYSSELNVNALELDDSALYLCASNYYSTDTQYFGPGTRLTVL.

To note about this clonotype: A much larger clone differs by one base, so this may be a read error. The rearrangement joins TRBV28 to TRBJ2-1, with 7 bases fitting TRBD1. There are 15 residues in the CDR3. CDR1 and CDR2 from the germline V gene are MDHEN and SYDVKM. The DNA for the CDR3 is TGTGTCAGCAGTTCCCGGGACAGATATTACAATGAGCAGTTCTTC. This gives the protein CVSSSRDRYYNEQFF.

Concerning this clonotype itself: Possible read error: a much larger clone is one base away. The V gene is TRBV25-1, the J gene TRBJ2-7; the D is unclear. CDR3 length: 13 residues. V was clipped by 5 bases and J by 2 bases, with 10 bases between them. In germline, CDR1 is MGHDK, CDR2 SYGVNS. CDR3 in DNA: TGTGCCAGCAGTTTTAACGACCCCTACGAGCAGTACTTC. Translated: CASSFNDPYEQYF.

Comment on this clonotype: It may be a read error: a sequence one base away is much more abundant. The chain is built from TRBV20-1 and TRBJ1-1; 8 nucleotides match TRBD1. V lost 7 bases and J lost 11; bases outside the gene matches: 6. CDR3 length: 10 amino acids. Germline CDR1 reads DFQATT; CDR2 reads SNEGSKA (reference sequence). The CDR3 sequence: CSEAGDRAFF. CDR3 DNA sequence: TGCAGTGAAGCGGGGGACAGGGCTTTCTTT.

The rearrangement uses TRBV3-1 and TRBJ1-1, with 9 bases identical to TRBD1. Germline V gives CDR1 LGHDT, CDR2 YNNKEL (reference sequence). CDR3 length: 17 amino acids. Unmatched junction bases numbered 13, after V lost 4 bases and J lost 4 bases. The CDR3 protein is CASSRLRDRVGSTEAFF. DNA of the CDR3: TGTGCCAGCAGCCGACTCCGGGACAGGGTTGGCAGCACTGAAGCTTTCTTT.

The table lists this clonotype with a few counts. The chain couples TRBV27 to TRBJ2-7; D possibly corresponds to TRBD1 (6 bases). V was shortened by 4 bases and J by 0 bases, with 22 bases between the two germline ends. Germline assignment: CDR1 MNHEY and CDR2 SMNVEV (reference sequence). The CDR3 runs to 18 residues. CDR3 sequence: CASSSSTGRWLSSYEQYF. The CDR3 DNA reads as TGTGCCAGCAGTTCATCGACAGGCCGATGGCTTAGCTCCTACGAGCAGTACTTC.

As regards this clonotype: At one end the junction does not follow the germline gene, possibly because of a read error. In DNA form, the CDR3 reads TGTGCCGGCAGGAGGGTATCCTCCGAGCAGTACTTC. Encoded protein: CAGRRVSSEQYF. The chain combines TRBV6-5 with TRBJ2-7; tentative D call: TRBD2 (6 bases). Looked up from germline, CDR1 is MNHEY and CDR2 is SVGAGI. This CDR3 region has 12 residues.

This clonotype occurred a few times. The V and J genes are TRBV6-2 or TRBV6-3 and TRBJ2-7; weak D call: TRBD2 (7 bases). Germline CDR1 MNHEY, CDR2 SVGEGT. Trimming shortened V by 8 bases and J by 4 bases, and 18 bases separated the two germline ends. The CDR3 totals 14 residues. CDR3 region: CASWGASGGYEQYF. CDR3 nucleotides: TGTGCCAGCTGGGGGGCTAGCGGAGGATACGAGCAGTACTTC.

For this clonotype: Compared with germline, one end of the junction differs, possibly owing to a read error. The chain employs TRBV6-6 and TRBJ2-5, with TRBD2 matching 11 bases. The CDR3 runs to 16 residues. The germline V gene encodes CDR1 MNHNY and CDR2 SVGAGI (reference sequence). CDR3 coding DNA: TGTGCCAGCAGTTACTCGCTAGCGGGAGGTGGTGAGACCCAGTGCTTC. It encodes CASSYSLAGGGETQCF.

The chain couples TRBV7-8 to TRBJ1-3; D gene ambiguous. The CDR3 runs 15 residues. Germline V gene lookup returns CDR1 SGHVS and CDR2 FQNEAQ. The germline V and J ends were trimmed by 5 bases and 0 bases, with 11 bases remaining between them. DNA for the CDR3: TGTGCCAGCAGCCGGTACTTCCACTCTGGAAACACCATATATTTT. It codes for CASSRYFHSGNTIYF.

The genes are TRBV4-1 and TRBJ2-7, with D tentatively TRBD1 or TRBD2 (5 bases each). With 3 bases removed from V and 0 bases from J, the gap between germline ends came to 12 bases. CDR1 and CDR2 (germline): MGHRA, YSYEKL. The CDR3 sequence is 15 residues long. The CDR3 nucleotides are TGCGCCAGCAGCCACCGGGACGGAAGCTCCTACGAGCAGTACTTC. Amino acids: CASSHRDGSSYEQYF.

The chain uses TRBV19 and TRBJ2-1; unclear D gene. The germline gives CDR1 LNHDA, CDR2 SQIVND (reference sequence). The V end lost 7 bases, the J end lost 3 bases, and 16 bases lay between the germline ends. CDR3 length: 15 amino acids. The chain's CDR3 is CASTHYIQNYNEQFF. The CDR3 region has the DNA TGTGCCAGTACCCACTATATCCAGAACTACAATGAGCAGTTCTTC.

This clonotype was seen a few times. CDR3 in DNA: TGTGCCAGCAGTTACCTTCTTCCAGATACGCAGTATTTT. Protein sequence: CASSYLLPDTQYF. J is TRBJ2-3 and V is TRBV6-2 or TRBV6-3; D gene ambiguous. V lost 2 bases, J lost 4 bases, and 7 bases lay in between. Germline values: CDR1 MNHEY, CDR2 SVGEGT. This CDR3 has 13 residues.

A word on this clonotype: Just one base apart from a much larger clone, this may be a read error. The V call is TRBV7-2, the J call TRBJ2-7, with 9 nucleotides matching TRBD1. CDR1 and CDR2 (germline): SGHTA, FQGNSA. This CDR3 region has 15 residues. CDR3 in amino acids: CASGLVGTGNYEQYF. The CDR3 DNA follows: TGTGCCAGCGGCTTAGTCGGGACAGGGAACTACGAGCAGTACTTC.

Many counts were recorded for this clonotype. J is TRBJ2-2 and V is TRBV28; D is ambiguous. There are 14 residues in the CDR3. Germline V gene sequence: CDR1 MDHEN, CDR2 SYDVKM. The V gene lost 6 bases and the J gene lost 3 bases, with 11 bases spanning the gap. The CDR3, as DNA: TGTGCCAGCAGCCGTCGTGGTGACACCGGGGAGCTGTTTTTT. It encodes CASSRRGDTGELFF.

On this clonotype itself: This may arise from a read error, as a much more abundant clone is one base away. In DNA form, the CDR3 reads TGCAGTGCTAGTGGACAGGGGTTGAACATTGAAGCTTTCTTT. Amino acid sequence: CSASGQGLNIEAFF. The genes are TRBV20-1 and TRBJ1-1, with 9 bases identical to TRBD1. Germline V gene lookup returns CDR1 DFQATT and CDR2 SNEGSKA (reference sequence). The CDR3 runs to 14 residues.

The chain joins TRBV7-3 to TRBJ2-7; 8 nucleotides agree with TRBD2. In germline, CDR1 is SGHTA, CDR2 FQGTGA. Losses at the gene ends were 5 bases for V and 2 bases for J; bases not matched to a gene: 8. The CDR3 sequence is 15 residues long. CDR3 in DNA: TGTGCCAGCAGCCAAGGAGCGGGAGTGGCCTACGAGCAGTACTTC. It is translated as CASSQGAGVAYEQYF. Variable domain in full (rest from reference TRBV7-3 and TRBJ2-7): GAGVSQTPSNKVTEKGKYVELRCDPISGHTALYWYRQSLGQGPEFLIYFQGTGAADDSGLPNDRFFAVRPEGSVSTLKIQRTERGDSAVYLCASSQGAGVAYEQYFGPGTRLTVT.

This clonotype showed up just a few times. The chain carries TRBV4-1 and TRBJ2-3; a weak D match, TRBD2 (6 bases). With 0 bases removed from V and 15 bases from J, the gap between germline ends came to 16 bases. CDR1 and CDR2 (germline): MGHRA, YSYEKL. CDR3 length equals 13 residues. CDR3 loop: CASSQDGGREQYF. The CDR3 DNA follows: TGCGCCAGCAGCCAAGATGGCGGGCGGGAACAATATTTT.

The chain links TRBV20-1 to TRBJ1-1; D may be TRBD1 (5 bases). Germline CDR1 DFQATT, CDR2 SNEGSKA (reference sequence). This CDR3 comprises 12 residues. Trimming cost V 6 bases and J 2 bases, with 10 bases left between them. CDR3 protein: CSAGARNTEAFF. For the CDR3, the DNA is TGCAGTGCCGGGGCCCGCAACACTGAAGCTTTCTTT.

CDR3 sequence reads: CATGGPADTQYF. CDR3 nucleotide sequence: TGTGCCACCGGGGGACCTGCAGATACGCAGTATTTT. The chain uses TRBV24-1 and TRBJ2-3; D is possibly TRBD1 or TRBD2 (5 bases each). Germline V gives CDR1 KGHDR, CDR2 SFDVKD. The CDR3 length is 12 residues. V shed 9 bases and J shed 4 bases, with 10 bases lying between them.

This clonotype was observed a few times. V gene TRBV15 combines with J gene TRBJ1-6, with 7 bases fitting TRBD1. The CDR3 loop spans 16 amino acids. V trimming: 5 bases; J trimming: 0 bases; junction bases outside the gene matches: 4. Germline V lookup: CDR1 LNHNV, CDR2 YYDKDF (reference sequence). In DNA form, the CDR3 reads TGTGCCACCAGCCGAAGGACAGGCTCCTATAATTCACCCCTCCACTTT. Translation gives CATSRRTGSYNSPLHF. The whole variable domain, remainder taken from reference TRBV15 and TRBJ1-6, is DAMVIQNPRYQVTQFGKPVTLSCSQTLNHNVMYWYQQKSSQAPKLLFHYYDKDFNNEADTPDNFQSRRPNTSFCFLDIRSPGLGDTAMYLCATSRRTGSYNSPLHFGNGTRLTVT.

With respect to this clonotype: Being one base from a much bigger clone, this may be a read error. The chain is built from TRBV6-6 and TRBJ1-6; the D gene is possibly TRBD1 (6 bases). The germline gives CDR1 MNHNY, CDR2 SVGAGI (reference sequence). CDR3 length equals 15 residues. This CDR3 is CASSVRGGRNSPLNF. CDR3 coding DNA: TGTGCCAGCAGTGTAAGGGGGGGGCGTAATTCACCCCTCAACTTT.

J is TRBJ1-2 and V is TRBV7-9; D gene ambiguous. CDR1 and CDR2 from the germline V gene are SEHNR and FQNEAQ (reference sequence). Between the trimmed V and J ends, which lost 1 base and 6 bases, there was a span of 6 bases. CDR3 length equals 12 residues. The CDR3 here is CASSLDGHGYTF. DNA for the CDR3: TGTGCCAGCAGCTTAGACGGTCATGGCTACACCTTC.